This T cell receptor beta chain was sequenced for a study of OX40 agonist ivuxolimab in advanced cancers. About the study: Eligibility admitted prior anti-PD-1, anti-PD-L1 or anti-CTLA-4 therapy; roughly 37% had some.

Data came from immunoSEQ multiplex PCR; TCRdb stores just in-frame clones and leaves some out. The sample consists of about 69,000 clones, about nine tenths of them appearing once. This CDR3 comprises 15 residues. CDR1 and CDR2 from the germline V gene are LGHNA and YSLEER. The V gene lost 0 bases and the J gene lost 7 bases, with 12 bases spanning the gap. The chain recombines TRBV4-3 with TRBJ1-4, with D possibly matching TRBD1 (6 bases). The TCR was taken from an adult with an advanced solid tumor such as melanoma, head and neck, liver or kidney cancer. The sequencing used CD4+ or CD8+ T cells sorted from blood, collected in a trial of the OX40 agonist ivuxolimab. The CDR3 nucleotides read TGCGCCAGCAGCCAAGATGCACAGGGAGGTGAAAAACTGTTTTTT. Translated, it gives CASSQDAQGGEKLFF.